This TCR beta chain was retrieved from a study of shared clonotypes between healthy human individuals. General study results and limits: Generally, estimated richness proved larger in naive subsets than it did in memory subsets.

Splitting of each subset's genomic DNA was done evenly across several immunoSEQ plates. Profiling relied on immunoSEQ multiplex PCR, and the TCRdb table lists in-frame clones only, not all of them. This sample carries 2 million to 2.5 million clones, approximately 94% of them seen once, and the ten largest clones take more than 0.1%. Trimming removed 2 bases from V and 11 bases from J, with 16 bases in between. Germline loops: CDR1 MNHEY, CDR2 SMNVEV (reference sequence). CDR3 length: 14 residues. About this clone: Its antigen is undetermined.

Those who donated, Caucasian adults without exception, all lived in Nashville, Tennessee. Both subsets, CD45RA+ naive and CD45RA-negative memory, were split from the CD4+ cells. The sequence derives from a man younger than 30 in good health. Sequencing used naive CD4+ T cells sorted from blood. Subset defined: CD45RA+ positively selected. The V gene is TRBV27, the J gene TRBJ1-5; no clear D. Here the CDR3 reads CASSLNSFLASQHF. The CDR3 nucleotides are TGTGCCAGCAGTTTAAACTCCTTTTTAGCTTCCCAGCATTTT.